One sample yielded the 5 T cell receptor beta chains listed below, sequenced in a study of vaccination and CD4 T cells after COVID-19. Specified treatment: roughly ten-day PBMC culture with coronavirus spike peptide pools or control peptides (ViraFEST assay). Investigators obtained the unexposed donor's CD4+ T cells before the COVID-19 pandemic (2011-2018). The Oncomine TCR Beta short-read assay was applied to DNA of cultured CD4+ T cells. TCRdb fed the PCR reads into MiXCR, producing one record per CDR3 protein. The profile shows about 6,100 distinct CDR3 sequences, roughly 50% of them singletons. These receptors have no known antigen. Sequencing was carried out using CD4+ T cells from blood, cultured in vitro. The receptors derive from a human donor in good health.

The CDR3 loop reads CASSEKRGHGYTF. CDR3 sequence (DNA): TGTGCCAGCAGTGAGAAGAGGGGGCATGGCTACACCTTC. The chain carries TRBV2 and TRBJ1-2, with TRBD1 identical over 7 bases. V shed 3 bases and J 6 bases; nucleotides not matched to a gene: 4. Germline loops: CDR1 SNHLY, CDR2 FYNNEI. The CDR3 has 13 amino acids.

This sequence joins TRBV7-9 and TRBJ2-1, with D uncertain. V was clipped by 4 bases and J by 0 bases, with 13 bases between them. The germline V gene encodes CDR1 SEHNR and CDR2 FQNEAQ (reference sequence). The CDR3 consists of 16 residues. The chain's CDR3 is CASSSAVTGSYNEQFF. The CDR3 DNA sequence: TGTGCCAGCAGCTCCGCCGTGACGGGCTCCTACAATGAGCAGTTCTTC.

This clonotype has just a few counts. The chain couples TRBV19 to TRBJ2-2, with D possibly matching TRBD2 (7 bases). CDR1 is LNHDA and CDR2 is SQIVND in the germline V gene (reference sequence). This CDR3 spans 16 amino acids. Trimming shortened V by 6 bases and J by 1 base, and 15 bases separated the two germline ends. The CDR3 protein is CASRGRGVQNTGELFF. The DNA of the CDR3 is TGTGCCAGTAGGGGGAGGGGGGTCCAGAACACCGGGGAGCTGTTTTTT.

The V call is TRBV19, the J call TRBJ1-5, with 11 bases that match TRBD1. This CDR3 comprises 16 residues. Unmatched junction bases numbered 10, after V lost 7 bases and J lost 5 bases. The V gene's germline CDR1 is LNHDA and CDR2 SQIVND (reference sequence). The CDR3 sequence: CASTTGQGVGHQPQHF. The CDR3, as DNA: TGTGCCAGTACCACGGGACAGGGGGTGGGGCATCAGCCCCAGCATTTT.

V gene TRBV20-1 combines with J gene TRBJ1-5, with 10 positions matching TRBD1. The CDR3 sequence is 18 residues long. Per germline, CDR1 DFQATT and CDR2 SNEGSKA (reference sequence). Trimming took 2 bases from V and 1 from J; bases not matched to a gene: 11. CDR3 region: CSARKAGTGVRSNQPQHF. The CDR3 DNA is TGCAGTGCTAGAAAGGCCGGGACAGGGGTTAGGAGCAATCAGCCCCAGCATTTT.